These 10 T cell receptor beta chains were sequenced from one sample in a study of OX40 agonist ivuxolimab in advanced cancers. Sequenced by immunoSEQ multiplex PCR; TCRdb stores in-frame clones only, minus some. The sample includes around 68,000 clones, 70% to 90% of them seen just once. The source was CD4+ or CD8+ T cells sorted from blood, collected in a trial of the OX40 agonist ivuxolimab. Receptors were obtained from an adult with an advanced solid tumor such as melanoma, head and neck, liver or kidney cancer.

This clone was counted a single time. The chain employs TRBV9 and TRBJ1-5; TRBD1 matches 7 bases. CDR3 length: 15 residues. The V gene's germline CDR1 is SGDLS and CDR2 YYNGEE. V lost 4 bases, J lost 4 bases, and 8 bases stayed unmatched. The CDR3 spells CASSSAGTANQPQHF. The CDR3 nucleotides are TGTGCCAGCAGCTCGGCCGGGACAGCAAATCAGCCCCAGCATTTT. The full variable domain, in which reference TRBV9 and TRBJ1-5 provide the parts outside the CDR3, is DSGVTQTPKHLITATGQRVTLRCSPRSGDLSVYWYQQSLDQGLQFLIQYYNGEERAKGNILERFSAQQFPDLHSELNLSSLELGDSALYFCASSSAGTANQPQHFGDGTRLSIL.

The chain has TRBV6-1 and TRBJ2-3, with D possibly matching TRBD2 (6 bases). The germline CDR1 and CDR2 sequences are MNHNS and SASEGT. V shed 6 bases and J shed 3 bases, with 13 bases lying between them. The CDR3 contains 14 residues. The CDR3 sequence: CASRPAGSTDTQYF. In DNA form, the CDR3 reads TGTGCCAGCAGACCGGCGGGGTCGACAGATACGCAGTATTTT.

This rearrangement joins TRBV4-2 to TRBJ1-6; D remains unclear. V lost 2 bases to trimming and J lost 9 bases, with 11 bases between them. CDR3 size: 14 residues. The germline V gene has CDR1 LGHNA and CDR2 YNFKEQ. CDR3 amino acids: CASSQQGSASPLHF. The CDR3 nucleotides are TGTGCCAGCAGCCAACAAGGAAGCGCTTCACCCCTCCACTTT.

V usage is TRBV29-1 and J usage is TRBJ1-1, with TRBD1 identical over 11 bases. V lost 3 bases to trimming and J lost 7 bases; unmatched junction nucleotides: 4. Germline V gene sequence: CDR1 SQVTM, CDR2 ANQGSEA. The CDR3 spans 13 residues. In DNA, the CDR3 is TGCAGCGTTGATGGACAGGGGGCCAGTGAAGCTTTCTTT. Its protein is CSVDGQGASEAFF.

The chain links TRBV7-9 to TRBJ1-1; no clear D gene. The CDR3 is 14 amino acids. Deletions cut 2 bases from V and 5 bases from J, with 12 bases between. Germline assignment: CDR1 SEHNR and CDR2 FQNEAQ (reference sequence). CDR3 in amino acids: CASSLQGKLTEAFF. Written as DNA, the CDR3 is TGTGCCAGCAGCTTACAAGGGAAGTTAACTGAAGCTTTCTTT.

This chain uses TRBV5-1 with TRBJ2-1; D might be TRBD1 or TRBD2, each matching 5 bases. The ends were cut back, 0 bases at V and 4 bases at J, with 8 bases in the middle. The CDR3 has 14 amino acids. The V gene's germline CDR1 is SGHRS and CDR2 YFSETQ. The CDR3 nucleotides are TGCGCCAGCAGCTTGGGGGGACCGTACAATGAGCAGTTCTTC. Encoded protein: CASSLGGPYNEQFF.

This chain uses TRBV7-2 with TRBJ1-3, with D possibly TRBD1 on 6 matching bases. V gave up 3 bases and J gave up 4 bases, with 13 bases separating them. Germline V gene lookup returns CDR1 SGHTA and CDR2 FQGNSA. This CDR3 spans 15 amino acids. The chain's CDR3 is CASSLAWGPGNTIYF. The CDR3 bases are TGTGCCAGCAGCTTGGCCTGGGGGCCGGGAAACACCATATATTTT.

In regard to this clone: Other DNA sequences within the sample encode an identical CDR3. The chain recombines TRBV4-3 with TRBJ1-3, with D perhaps matching TRBD1 (6 bases). Per germline, CDR1 LGHNA and CDR2 YSLEER. This CDR3 has 14 amino acids. V gave up 4 bases and J gave up 1 base, with 8 bases separating them. This chain's CDR3 is CASSRGGSGNTIYF. The CDR3 nucleotides read TGCGCCAGCAGCCGAGGGGGGTCTGGAAACACCATATATTTT.

The rearrangement joins TRBV7-3 to TRBJ2-5; no clear D gene. Trimming took 6 bases from V and 3 from J, leaving 11 bases between them. The CDR3 totals 13 residues. Per germline, CDR1 SGHTA and CDR2 FQGTGA. CDR3 bases: TGTGCCAGCAGTTTATATGGAGAAGAGACCCAGTACTTC. Its translation: CASSLYGEETQYF.

CDR3 sequence: CASSQGQQETQYF. The CDR3 DNA reads as TGCGCCAGCAGCCAAGGACAGCAAGAGACCCAGTACTTC. The chain couples TRBV4-3 to TRBJ2-5, with D tentatively TRBD1 (5 bases). The CDR3 totals 13 residues. From germline, CDR1 is LGHNA and CDR2 YSLEER. V was trimmed by 1 base and J by 2 bases, leaving 5 bases between them.